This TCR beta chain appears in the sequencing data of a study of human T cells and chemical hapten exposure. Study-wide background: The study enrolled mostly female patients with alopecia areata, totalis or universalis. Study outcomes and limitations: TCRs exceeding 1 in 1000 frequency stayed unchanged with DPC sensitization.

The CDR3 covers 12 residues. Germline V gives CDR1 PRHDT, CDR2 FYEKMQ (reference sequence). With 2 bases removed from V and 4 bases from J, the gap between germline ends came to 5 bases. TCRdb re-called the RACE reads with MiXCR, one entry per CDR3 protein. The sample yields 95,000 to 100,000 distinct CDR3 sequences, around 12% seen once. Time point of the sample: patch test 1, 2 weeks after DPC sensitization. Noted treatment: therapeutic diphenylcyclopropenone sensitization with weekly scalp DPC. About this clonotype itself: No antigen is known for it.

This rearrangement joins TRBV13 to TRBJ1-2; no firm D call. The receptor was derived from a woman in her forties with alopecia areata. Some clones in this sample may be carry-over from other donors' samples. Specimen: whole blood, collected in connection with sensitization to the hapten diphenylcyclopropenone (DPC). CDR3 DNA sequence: TGTGCCAGCAGCTTAAACAGCTATGGCTACACCTTC. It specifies CASSLNSYGYTF.